Listed below are T cell receptor beta chains from one sample, sequenced in a study of cytomegalovirus exposure and HLA in healthy donors. Generated by immunoSEQ multiplex PCR, the TCRdb table keeps only in-frame clones and is missing some. Among 90,000 to 110,000 clones listed, almost 75% were seen once. The sample comprised PBMCs. These receptors were taken from a man in his forties in good health and CMV-seronegative. Both conserved end residues are part of each CDR3. Fields, in order: clone size, J gene, V gene, D gene, CDR3 protein, CDR3 DNA. A D gene is named only where the DNA matches it firmly. Rows give clone size only sometimes, using once, few, many, or a class for an expanded clone.

abundance: .
j_gene: TRBJ2-5
v_gene: TRBV29-1
d_gene: .
CDR3aa: CSVGGGAGETQYF
CDR3nt: TGCAGCGTTGGGGGGGGCGCAGGTGAGACCCAGTACTTC

abundance: .
j_gene: TRBJ2-2
v_gene: TRBV5-1
d_gene: TRBD1
CDR3aa: CASSADRANTGELFF
CDR3nt: TGCGCCAGCAGCGCGGACAGGGCAAACACCGGGGAGCTGTTTTTT

abundance: .
j_gene: TRBJ2-7
v_gene: TRBV25-1
d_gene: .
CDR3aa: CASSRGGGMDEQYF
CDR3nt: TGTGCCAGCAGCCGAGGGGGGGGCATGGACGAGCAGTACTTC

abundance: few
j_gene: TRBJ2-2
v_gene: TRBV4-1
d_gene: .
CDR3aa: CASSQAVEPGIGTGELFF
CDR3nt: TGCGCCAGCAGCCAAGCAGTCGAGCCAGGGATCGGCACCGGGGAGCTGTTTTTT

abundance: few
j_gene: TRBJ1-6
v_gene: TRBV6-5
d_gene: TRBD1
CDR3aa: CASRENRGRATLHF
CDR3nt: TGTGCCAGCAGAGAGAACAGGGGGCGCGCCACCCTCCACTTT

abundance: .
j_gene: TRBJ2-3
v_gene: TRBV4-1
d_gene: .
CDR3aa: CASSLSGSTDTQYF
CDR3nt: TGCGCCAGCAGCCTAAGCGGGAGCACAGATACGCAGTATTTT

abundance: .
j_gene: TRBJ1-5
v_gene: TRBV10-3
d_gene: TRBD1
CDR3aa: CAISDPGQGWSVGNQPQHF
CDR3nt: TGTGCCATCAGCGACCCGGGACAGGGGTGGTCGGTCGGCAATCAGCCCCAGCATTTT

abundance: .
j_gene: TRBJ1-1
v_gene: TRBV15
d_gene: .
CDR3aa: CATCRGTGCTEAFF
CDR3nt: TGTGCCACCTGTCGGGGGACGGGTTGCACTGAAGCTTTCTTT

abundance: .
j_gene: TRBJ1-2
v_gene: TRBV7-2
d_gene: .
CDR3aa: CASSLPAGALYGYTF
CDR3nt: TGTGCCAGCAGCTTACCCGCAGGGGCCCTTTATGGCTACACCTTC

abundance: .
j_gene: TRBJ2-3
v_gene: TRBV11-2
d_gene: TRBD2
CDR3aa: CASSAPGTSGGITDTQYF
CDR3nt: TGTGCCAGCAGCGCACCCGGGACTAGCGGGGGGATCACAGATACGCAGTATTTT

abundance: .
j_gene: TRBJ2-7
v_gene: TRBV6-1
d_gene: TRBD2
CDR3aa: CASSQRGSSYEQYF
CDR3nt: TGTGCCAGCAGTCAGCGGGGGAGCTCCTACGAGCAGTACTTC

abundance: .
j_gene: TRBJ1-1
v_gene: TRBV29-1
d_gene: .
CDR3aa: CSVISFGTEAFF
CDR3nt: TGCAGCGTTATTTCCTTCGGGACTGAAGCTTTCTTT

abundance: .
j_gene: TRBJ1-1
v_gene: TRBV11-3
d_gene: .
CDR3aa: CASSTQVNTEAFF
CDR3nt: TGTGCCAGCTCAACTCAAGTGAACACTGAAGCTTTCTTT

abundance: few
j_gene: TRBJ2-5
v_gene: TRBV28
d_gene: .
CDR3aa: CASSGLSQEETQYF
CDR3nt: TGTGCCAGCAGTGGACTCTCCCAGGAGGAGACCCAGTACTTC

abundance: few
j_gene: TRBJ2-3
v_gene: TRBV28
d_gene: .
CDR3aa: CASSPYTDTQYF
CDR3nt: TGTGCCAGCAGTCCTTACACAGATACGCAGTATTTT

abundance: .
j_gene: TRBJ2-7
v_gene: TRBV5-6
d_gene: .
CDR3aa: CASSLVVTGEQYF
CDR3nt: TGTGCCAGCAGCTTGGTAGTTACCGGCGAGCAGTACTTC

abundance: .
j_gene: TRBJ2-2
v_gene: TRBV15
d_gene: .
CDR3aa: CATSRGSNTGELFF
CDR3nt: TGTGCCACCAGCAGAGGTAGTAACACCGGGGAGCTGTTTTTT

abundance: .
j_gene: TRBJ2-2
v_gene: TRBV19
d_gene: .
CDR3aa: CASSIDRTTGELFF
CDR3nt: TGTGCCAGTAGTATAGACAGGACAACCGGGGAGCTGTTTTTT

abundance: .
j_gene: TRBJ2-1
v_gene: TRBV5-5
d_gene: .
CDR3aa: CASSLDSTYNEQFF
CDR3nt: TGTGCCAGCAGCTTGGACAGTACCTACAATGAGCAGTTCTTC

abundance: .
j_gene: TRBJ2-5
v_gene: TRBV7-2
d_gene: .
CDR3aa: CASSPRQNPVETQYF
CDR3nt: TGTGCCAGCAGCCCCCGACAGAATCCCGTAGAGACCCAGTACTTC

abundance: .
j_gene: TRBJ2-3
v_gene: TRBV27
d_gene: TRBD1
CDR3aa: CASSLQGADTQYF
CDR3nt: TGTGCCAGCAGTTTGCAGGGGGCAGATACGCAGTATTTT

abundance: .
j_gene: TRBJ1-1
v_gene: TRBV30
d_gene: .
CDR3aa: CAWSPVGSKNTEAFF
CDR3nt: TGTGCCTGGAGTCCAGTTGGCAGTAAGAACACTGAAGCTTTCTTT

abundance: .
j_gene: TRBJ2-7
v_gene: TRBV2
d_gene: TRBD2
CDR3aa: CASRGGRGGYEQYF
CDR3nt: TGTGCCAGCAGGGGGGGGAGGGGAGGCTACGAGCAGTACTTC

abundance: .
j_gene: TRBJ2-3
v_gene: TRBV5-5
d_gene: .
CDR3aa: CASSLGGTDTQYF
CDR3nt: TGTGCCAGCAGCTTGGGAGGCACAGATACGCAGTATTTT